A selection of T cell receptor beta chains follows, all from one sample in a study of blood T cell repertoires in COVID-19. TCRdb's table, derived via immunoSEQ multiplex PCR, lists solely in-frame clones and lacks some. The table lists about 300,000 clones, around 85% of them singletons. The sample comprised PBMCs or T cells enriched from blood (not recorded which). The receptors shown here come from a woman aged 30 to 39 who had been exposed to COVID-19. Both conserved end residues are part of each CDR3. The D gene is left open where the match is weak. Size is omitted from some rows. Given values are once, few, many or a class for expanded clones.

d_call j_call clone_size v_call cdr3_nt cdr3_aa
. TRBJ1-4 . TRBV2 TGTGCCAGCAGTGTTATTTCTGGACAGACGAATGAAAAACTGTTTTTT CASSVISGQTNEKLFF
. TRBJ1-1 . TRBV11-2 TGTGCCAGCATCCATTTGTGGAGCCCATATGGAGTGGCTGAAGCTTTCTTT CASIHLWSPYGVAEAFF
TRBD2 TRBJ2-3 . TRBV7-3 TGTGCCAGCAGCTTACTAGCGGGGGGTAAAGATACGCAGTATTTT CASSLLAGGKDTQYF
. TRBJ1-1 . TRBV9 TGTGCCAGCAGCGTAGAGGGGGAATGGGTCACTGAAGCTTTCTTT CASSVEGEWVTEAFF
. TRBJ2-1 . TRBV28 TGTGCCAGCAGATCCAGGAGGGGAAGCAATGAGCAGTTCTTC CASRSRRGSNEQFF
TRBD1 TRBJ2-7 . TRBV11-2 TGTGCCAGCAGCCCGGGACAGGGGGCGAAGGAGCAGTACTTC CASSPGQGAKEQYF
. TRBJ1-2 . TRBV4-3 TGCGCCAGCAGCCAATATACGGGACAAAGGAACTATGGCTACACCTTC CASSQYTGQRNYGYTF
. TRBJ1-1 . TRBV5-1 TGCGCCAGCAGCGCGGGACCGACTAACACTGAAGCTTTCTTT CASSAGPTNTEAFF
TRBD2 TRBJ2-1 . TRBV4-1 TGCGCCAGCAGCCAAGATCTTTTAAGCGGGGGCTCCTACAATGAGCAGTTCTTC CASSQDLLSGGSYNEQFF
TRBD2 TRBJ2-1 once TRBV7-6 TGTGCCAGCAGCTTACTTCCGCGGGAGTTGGTCAATGAGCAGTTCTTC CASSLLPRELVNEQFF
. TRBJ1-4 . TRBV28 TGTGCCAGCAGTTTGGCTGGCTTAAGCCAGGGCGGTGAAAAACTGTTTTTT CASSLAGLSQGGEKLFF
. TRBJ1-2 . TRBV20-1 TGCATCAAACGAAGGGGCAATGGCTACACCTTC CIKRRGNGYTF
. TRBJ1-4 . TRBV5-6 TGTGCCAGCACCTTCGGGAAATACCCATCGGCAACTAATGAAAAACTGTTTTTT CASTFGKYPSATNEKLFF
TRBD1 TRBJ1-2 . TRBV9 TGTGCCAGCAGCGTAAGGGGGCTAACTAACTATGGCTACACCTTC CASSVRGLTNYGYTF
. TRBJ2-6 . TRBV5-4 TGTGCCAGCAGCTTGGAAGGGGCCCGGGCCAACGTCCTGACTTTC CASSLEGARANVLTF
. TRBJ1-1 . TRBV5-1 TGCGCCAGCAGCTTACAGGGTACTGAAGCTTTCTTT CASSLQGTEAFF
TRBD2 TRBJ2-7 . TRBV13 TGTGCCAGCAGCCTGGAGCGAGCGGGGGGGAGGAGCGAGCAGTACTTC CASSLERAGGRSEQYF
TRBD1 TRBJ2-7 . TRBV13 TGTGCCAGCAGCCCGGCGGGACAGGGATACTACGAGCAGTACTTC CASSPAGQGYYEQYF
TRBD1 TRBJ2-5 . TRBV2 TGTGCCAGCAGTGAAGGGACAGGGACGGAGACCCAGTACTTC CASSEGTGTETQYF
TRBD2 TRBJ2-1 . TRBV2 TGTGCCAGCTCTAAGGCTAGCGGGAGGGTTGAGCAGTTCTTC CASSKASGRVEQFF
. TRBJ1-2 . TRBV18 TGTGCCAGCTCACCCTACACAGAAGCCAGCTATGGCTACACCTTC CASSPYTEASYGYTF
TRBD1 TRBJ1-5 once TRBV28 TGTGCCAGCAGTTTCCGAGTGACAGGGTGGGTTCAGCCCCAGCATTTT CASSFRVTGWVQPQHF
TRBD1 TRBJ1-1 few TRBV6-2/TRBV6-3 TGTGCCAGCAGTTACCCACAGGGGTTGAACACTGAAGCTTTCTTT CASSYPQGLNTEAFF
TRBD1 TRBJ2-3 . TRBV18 TGTGCCAGCTCATCGCGACAGGGGACGACAGATACGCAGTATTTT CASSSRQGTTDTQYF
TRBD1 TRBJ2-7 . TRBV10-3 TGTGCCATCAGCCGGGAGACAGGGGTTGGACAGTACTTC CAISRETGVGQYF
. TRBJ2-1 few TRBV12-5 TGTGCTAGTGGTTCCGGGACTTCCTTCAACAATGAGCAGTTCTTC CASGSGTSFNNEQFF
TRBD1 TRBJ2-4 once TRBV5-4 TGTGCCAGCAGCGCATGGACAGGGAAAAAGGGAAACATTCAGTACTTC CASSAWTGKKGNIQYF
. TRBJ1-4 once TRBV28 TGTGCCAGCAGTGTACAGGTTTTTAATGAAAAACTGTTTTTT CASSVQVFNEKLFF
. TRBJ1-6 . TRBV27 TGTGCCAGCAGTCTCACCCCCTACCTCCATTCACCCCTCCACTTT CASSLTPYLHSPLHF
. TRBJ2-7 . TRBV27 TGTGCCAGCAGCCGAGGACAACGCTCCTACGAGCAGTACTTC CASSRGQRSYEQYF
TRBD1 TRBJ1-5 . TRBV15 TGTGCCACCAGCAGGGGGGGACAGTTAGCTGGCAATCAGCCCCAGCATTTT CATSRGGQLAGNQPQHF
TRBD1 TRBJ1-2 . TRBV27 TGTGCCAGCAGTTTAATACCCGGGACAGGGGGCAAAAGAGGGGGCTACACCTTC CASSLIPGTGGKRGGYTF
. TRBJ2-7 . TRBV19 TGTGCCAGTAGCCGCGACAGCGCCTACGAGCAGTACTTC CASSRDSAYEQYF
TRBD1 TRBJ1-3 . TRBV28 TGTGCCAGCAGTTTACCAGGGGGATCTGGAAACACCATATATTTT CASSLPGGSGNTIYF
. TRBJ1-2 . TRBV10-3 TGTGCCATCAGCGAGCGGGGGGAAGGCTATGGCTACACCTTC CAISERGEGYGYTF
. TRBJ2-3 . TRBV3-1/TRBV3-2 TGTGCCAGCAGCCCGGGGAAGTGGGCTAAAGATACGCAGTATTTT CASSPGKWAKDTQYF
. TRBJ1-2 . TRBV3-1/TRBV3-2 TGTGCCAGCAGCCAAGGGGCTACTAACTATGGCTACACCTTC CASSQGATNYGYTF
. TRBJ2-2 . TRBV24-1 TGTGCCACCAGTGATCCGCGGGCAGGGGACACCGGGGAGCTGTTTTTT CATSDPRAGDTGELFF
. TRBJ2-5 . TRBV3-1/TRBV3-2 TGTGCCAGCAGGAATAGCGGAGGGCGGGAGACCCAGTACTTC CASRNSGGRETQYF
TRBD1 TRBJ1-2 . TRBV4-1 TGCGCCAGCAGCCCAGGACAGGTCGGTAACTATGGCTACACCTTC CASSPGQVGNYGYTF
TRBD1 TRBJ2-7 . TRBV18 TGTGCCAGCTCCCCCACAGGGGGTCTTCACGAGCAGTACTTC CASSPTGGLHEQYF
. TRBJ1-2 once TRBV5-4 TGTGCCAGCAGCTTGTTGGGCGATTCTAACTATGGCTACACCTTC CASSLLGDSNYGYTF
TRBD1 TRBJ1-5 . TRBV19 TGTGCCAGTAGTCCAGGGACAGGGGTTCAGCCCCAGCATTTT CASSPGTGVQPQHF
. TRBJ1-6 . TRBV30 TGTGCCTCGAACGCGGGGGGCTCCTATAATTCACCCCTCCACTTT CASNAGGSYNSPLHF
. TRBJ2-6 . TRBV4-1 TGCGCCAGCAGCCAAGAGGACAGGGACTACGGGGCCAACGTCCTGACTTTC CASSQEDRDYGANVLTF
TRBD1 TRBJ2-7 . TRBV4-1 TGCGCCAGCAGCCTTCGGACAGGCTCCTACGAGCAGTACTTC CASSLRTGSYEQYF
. TRBJ1-3 . TRBV30 TGTGCCTGGAAGGGGAGGGCTGGAAACACCATATATTTT CAWKGRAGNTIYF
TRBD1 TRBJ2-2 . TRBV10-3 TGTGCCATCAGCCGGGACAGGACGAACACCGGGGAGCTGTTTTTT CAISRDRTNTGELFF
. TRBJ1-1 . TRBV19 TGTGCCAGTTCCGACAGACCGAACACTGAAGCTTTCTTT CASSDRPNTEAFF